This T cell receptor (beta chain) was found in a study of neurological immune-mediated disorders. Overall study results and limits: None of the CDR3 amino acid sequences of expanded clones recurred across subjects, suggesting private repertoires in all groups. Neither clinical nor MRI features were found to be associated with the multiple sclerosis repertoire cluster.

TCRdb independently ran MiXCR on the 5' RACE reads; one entry per CDR3 protein. The repertoire holds about 46,000 distinct CDR3 sequences, about 2% seen once, with around 2.2% in the top ten. The germline V and J ends were trimmed by 6 bases and 6 bases, with 11 bases remaining between them. The CDR3 runs 12 residues. This clonotype was seen repeatedly, ten times or more. Its target is not known. 2 million unsorted PBMCs were stored in RNAlater at -80 °C before RNA extraction. The specimen sequenced was PBMCs. The chain carries TRBV12-3 or TRBV12-4 and TRBJ1-1, with D tentatively TRBD1 (5 bases). This receptor was obtained from a middle-aged woman with multiple sclerosis. CDR3 region: CASRSRDSEAFF. CDR3 nucleotide sequence: TGTGCCAGCAGGTCCCGGGACTCTGAAGCTTTCTTT.